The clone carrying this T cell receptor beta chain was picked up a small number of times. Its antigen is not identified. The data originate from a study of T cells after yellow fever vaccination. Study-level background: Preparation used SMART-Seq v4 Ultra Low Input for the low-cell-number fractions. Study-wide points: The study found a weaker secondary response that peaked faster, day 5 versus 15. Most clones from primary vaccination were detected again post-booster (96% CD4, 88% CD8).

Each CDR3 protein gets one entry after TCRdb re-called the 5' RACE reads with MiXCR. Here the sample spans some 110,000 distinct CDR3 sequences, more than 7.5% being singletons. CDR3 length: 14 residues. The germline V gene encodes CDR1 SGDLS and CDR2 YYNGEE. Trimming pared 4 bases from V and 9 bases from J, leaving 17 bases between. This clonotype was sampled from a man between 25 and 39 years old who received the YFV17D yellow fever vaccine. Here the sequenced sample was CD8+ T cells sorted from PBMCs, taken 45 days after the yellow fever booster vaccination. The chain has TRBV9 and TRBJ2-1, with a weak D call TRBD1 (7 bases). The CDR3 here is CASSPPLAGGEQFF. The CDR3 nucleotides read TGTGCCAGCAGCCCTCCACTAGCAGGGGGTGAGCAGTTCTTC.